This T cell receptor beta chain is drawn from a study of blood T cell repertoires in COVID-19. Study-level background: Italy, Spain and the United States were the sources of the convalescent and acute COVID-19 samples. Nucleic acid was either cDNA or gDNA, and it came from T cells, B-cell-depleted T cells, or PBMCs.

Under the authors' procedure: For nucleated cells, counts were estimated from reference gene primer amplification. Sequencing used immunoSEQ multiplex PCR; TCRdb keeps in-frame clones, though not all of them. That table gives V, J and clone size, and the DNA gave D and trimming. The sample contains some 460,000 clones, roughly 90% of which appear only once. V lost 5 bases and J lost 0, with 23 bases in between. Germline V gene lookup returns CDR1 SGHAT and CDR2 FQNNGV. This CDR3 contains 18 residues. The chain employs TRBV11-2 and TRBJ2-7; D is possibly TRBD1 (5 bases). Sequenced material: peripheral blood. The sequence came from a woman aged 25 to 39 with acute or convalescent COVID-19. Here the CDR3 reads CASSPRRLLGDSSYEQYF. The CDR3 DNA reads TGTGCCAGCAGCCCGCGCCGCTTGCTAGGGGATAGCTCCTACGAGCAGTACTTC.